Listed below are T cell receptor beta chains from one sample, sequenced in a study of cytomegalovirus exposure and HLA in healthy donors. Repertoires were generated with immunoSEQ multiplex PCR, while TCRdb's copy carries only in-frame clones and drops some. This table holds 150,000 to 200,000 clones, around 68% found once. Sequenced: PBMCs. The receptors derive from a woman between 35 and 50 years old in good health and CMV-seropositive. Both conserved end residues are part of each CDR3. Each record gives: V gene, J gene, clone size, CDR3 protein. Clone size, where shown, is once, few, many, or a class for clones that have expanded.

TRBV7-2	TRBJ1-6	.	CASSSPDRGDSPLNF
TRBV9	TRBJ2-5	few	CASSGPGGQETQYF
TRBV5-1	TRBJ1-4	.	CASSPAATNEKLFF
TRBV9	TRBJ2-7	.	CASSVGGQGLYEQYF
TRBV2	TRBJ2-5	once	CASSADREETQYF
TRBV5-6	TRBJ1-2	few	CASSLNRGFIYGYTF
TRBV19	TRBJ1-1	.	CASSTPRGRGTEAFF
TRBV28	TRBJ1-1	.	CASSLGQGRAFF
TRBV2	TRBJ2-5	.	CASRDATGGGETQYF
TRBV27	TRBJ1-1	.	CASSSVTGGGNTEAFF
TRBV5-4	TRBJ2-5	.	CASRRQGAEETQYF
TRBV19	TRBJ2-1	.	CASSTLAGVPNEQFF
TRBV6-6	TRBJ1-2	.	CASSYGGSSNYGYTF
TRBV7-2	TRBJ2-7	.	CASSLGGTRGSYF
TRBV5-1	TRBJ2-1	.	CASSVGVERDEQFF
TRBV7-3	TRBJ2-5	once	CASSSIAGGIETQYF
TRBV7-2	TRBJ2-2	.	CASSLLGTAESGELFF
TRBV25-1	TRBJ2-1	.	CASSDSSSYNEQFF
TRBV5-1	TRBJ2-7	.	CASSLVGSGGYEQYF
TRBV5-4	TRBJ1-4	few	CASSRTGATNEKLFF
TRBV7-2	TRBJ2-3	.	CASSPPGLAGADTQYF
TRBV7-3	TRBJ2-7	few	CASSPGTGGSYEQYF
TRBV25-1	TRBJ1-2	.	CASSEGTGGNYGYTF
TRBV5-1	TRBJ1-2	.	CASSLAPSGGDYGYTF
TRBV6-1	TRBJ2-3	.	CAIHREVEDTQYF
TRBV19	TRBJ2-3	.	CASREGQGRTDTQYF
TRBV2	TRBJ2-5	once	CASSDQVQETQYF
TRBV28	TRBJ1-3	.	CASRSARAGNTIYF
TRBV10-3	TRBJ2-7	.	CAISRADEQYF
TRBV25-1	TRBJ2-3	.	CASSDPRGTDTQYF
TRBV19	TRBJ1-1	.	CASSIGGPLEAFF
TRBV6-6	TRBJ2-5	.	CASSTTKETQYF
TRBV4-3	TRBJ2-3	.	CASSQASGGKRGGRDTQYF
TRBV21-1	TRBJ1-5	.	CASSKTGQAGNQPQHF
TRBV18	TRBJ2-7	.	CASSEGQVSYGQYF
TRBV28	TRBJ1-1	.	CASSSRTGSTEAFF
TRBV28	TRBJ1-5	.	CASSLITGQDQPQHF
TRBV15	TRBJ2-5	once	CATNTGEETQYF
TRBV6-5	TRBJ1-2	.	CASSYQGSRTNYGYTF
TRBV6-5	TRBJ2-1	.	CASSRQGGEQFF
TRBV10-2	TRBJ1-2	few	CASSEPGGYGYTF
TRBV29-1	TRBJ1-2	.	CSVDGEGAYGYTF
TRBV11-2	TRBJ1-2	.	CASSPDFDLHYGYTF
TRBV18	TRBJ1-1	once	CASSPSDKGTEAFF
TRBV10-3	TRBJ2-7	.	CAISSGPTSGINEQYF
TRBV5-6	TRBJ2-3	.	CASSLGTGGSDTQYF
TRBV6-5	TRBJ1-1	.	CASRSVDRVWTEAFF
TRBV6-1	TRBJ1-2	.	CASSEISGPYGYTF
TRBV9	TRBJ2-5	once	CASSVGGAGVGQETQYF
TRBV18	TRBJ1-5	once	CASSPISGQGANGNQPQHF
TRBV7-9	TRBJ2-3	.	CASSLGSTVTDTQYF
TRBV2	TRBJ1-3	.	CASSEQGRNSGNTIYF
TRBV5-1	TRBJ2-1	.	CASSDSGGRGNEQFF
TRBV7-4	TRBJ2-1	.	CASSLARRGRNNEQFF
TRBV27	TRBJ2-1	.	CASRLAGGNNEQFF